This TCR beta chain is drawn from a study of blood T cell repertoires in COVID-19. Here immunoSEQ multiplex PCR was the method, and the copy in TCRdb shows in-frame clones only, minus some. The table has fewer than 200,000 clones, 80% to 85% seen once. The CDR3 contains 14 residues. Germline V gene lookup returns CDR1 LGHNA and CDR2 YSLEER. Trimming pared 1 base from V and 5 bases from J, leaving 8 bases between. Sequences were obtained from peripheral blood. The source of this sequence is a woman older than 75 with active or convalescent COVID-19. The genes are TRBV4-3 and TRBJ1-4, with D hard to call. CDR3 protein: CASSQGEYNEKLFF. DNA of the CDR3: TGCGCCAGCAGCCAAGGGGAGTACAATGAAAAACTGTTTTTT.